Each of the 21 T cell receptor beta chains below was sequenced from the same sample in a study of cytomegalovirus exposure and HLA in healthy donors. PCR was performed using 60 Vbeta and 13 Jbeta primers. The protocol was immunoSEQ multiplex PCR, while the TCRdb copy is restricted to in-frame clones and leaves out a portion. The sample has under 150,000 clones; 75% to 80% are singletons. Sequenced material: PBMCs. These receptors were collected from a man aged 18 to 30 in good health and CMV-seronegative.

The chain employs TRBV30 and TRBJ2-2, with 10 bases fitting TRBD2. Germline CDR1 and CDR2: GTSNPN and SVGIG (reference sequence). The CDR3 length is 19 residues. Unmatched junction bases numbered 12, after V lost 2 bases and J lost 0 bases. The CDR3 sequence: CAWSPPGTSELTNTGELFF. CDR3 nucleotides: TGTGCCTGGAGTCCGCCTGGGACTAGCGAGTTGACGAACACCGGGGAGCTGTTTTTT.

The V and J genes are TRBV5-1 and TRBJ2-5; 9 nucleotides agree with TRBD2. J was trimmed by 4 bases and V by 4 bases; bases with no gene match: 8. Germline values: CDR1 SGHRS, CDR2 YFSETQ. The CDR3 is 15 residues long. The CDR3 sequence is CASSIKRGARETQYF. The CDR3 DNA reads TGCGCCAGCAGCATTAAGCGGGGGGCGAGAGAGACCCAGTACTTC.

The chain is built from TRBV19 and TRBJ2-1; D ambiguous. Trimming took off 1 base at V and 0 bases at J, with 7 bases between the two ends. Germline assignment: CDR1 LNHDA and CDR2 SQIVND (reference sequence). The length of the CDR3 is 15 residues. As DNA, the CDR3 is TGTGCCAGTAGTATAGCCCGAGGCTCCTACAATGAGCAGTTCTTC. Translation: CASSIARGSYNEQFF.

V is TRBV28 and J is TRBJ1-1; D ambiguous. Trimming cost V 6 bases and J 3 bases, with 14 bases left between them. This CDR3 is 14 amino acids long. Germline V gene lookup returns CDR1 MDHEN and CDR2 SYDVKM. CDR3 protein: CASSPAPSYTEAFF. The CDR3 DNA reads TGTGCCAGCAGCCCTGCCCCCAGTTACACTGAAGCTTTCTTT.

The genes are TRBV4-1 and TRBJ1-1; D unresolved. Germline CDR1 reads MGHRA; CDR2 reads YSYEKL. This CDR3 contains 12 residues. Trimming shortened V by 0 bases and J by 9 bases, and 8 bases separated the two germline ends. CDR3 in amino acids: CASSQDHGKAFF. DNA for the CDR3: TGCGCCAGCAGCCAAGACCACGGGAAAGCTTTCTTT.

The gene calls are TRBV27 and TRBJ1-5; tentative D call: TRBD1 (6 bases). The CDR3 covers 18 residues. CDR1 and CDR2 from the germline V gene are MNHEY and SMNVEV (reference sequence). V was clipped by 5 bases and J by 0 bases, with 20 bases between them. The CDR3 sequence: CASSGRGGAAYSNQPQHF. The CDR3 DNA reads as TGTGCCAGCAGTGGTCGTGGGGGGGCTGCGTATAGCAATCAGCCCCAGCATTTT.

This chain links TRBV2 with TRBJ1-1; D may be TRBD1 (5 bases). The CDR3 covers 14 residues. The V end was cut by 7 bases, the J end by 3 bases, with 15 bases between. The germline CDR1 and CDR2 sequences are SNHLY and FYNNEI. CDR3 sequence reads: CASTPRRGYTEAFF. The CDR3 DNA is TGTGCCAGCACCCCTAGGAGGGGCTACACTGAAGCTTTCTTT.

The chain carries TRBV11-3 and TRBJ2-3; TRBD1 aligns across 8 bases. Germline V gene sequence: CDR1 SGHNT, CDR2 YENEEA. The CDR3 length is 15 residues. The ends lost 6 bases at V and 5 bases at J; junction bases unmatched: 10. This CDR3 reads CASRRSQGGGDTQYF. CDR3 in DNA: TGTGCCAGCAGACGATCACAGGGGGGAGGAGATACGCAGTATTTT. Full variable domain (remainder filled in from reference TRBV11-3 and TRBJ2-3): EAGVVQSPRYKIIEKKQPVAFWCNPISGHNTLYWYLQNLGQGPELLIRYENEEAVDDSQLPKDRFSAERLKGVDSTLKIQPAELGDSAVYLCASRRSQGGGDTQYFGPGTRLTVL.

This chain uses TRBV18 with TRBJ1-2; possible D gene TRBD1, 5 bases. The V gene lost 1 base and the J gene lost 4 bases, with 7 bases spanning the gap. The CDR3 sequence is 13 residues long. Germline loops: CDR1 KGHSH, CDR2 LQKENI. For the CDR3, the DNA is TGTGCCAGCTCACCACTAGACAGCTATGGCTACACCTTC. It is translated as CASSPLDSYGYTF. Using reference TRBV18 and TRBJ1-2 for the parts outside the CDR3, the full variable domain is NAGVMQNPRHLVRRRGQEARLRCSPMKGHSHVYWYRQLPEEGLKFMVYLQKENIIDESGMPKERFSAEFPKEGPSILRIQQVVRGDSAAYFCASSPLDSYGYTFGSGTRLTVV.

This clone showed up just a few times. This chain joins TRBV6-1 and TRBJ1-1; tentative D call: TRBD1 (6 bases). The germline V and J ends were trimmed by 5 bases and 0 bases, with 13 bases remaining between them. Germline V gene sequence: CDR1 MNHNS, CDR2 SASEGT. The CDR3 has 15 amino acids. CDR3: CASSRGQIMNTEAFF. The CDR3 DNA reads as TGTGCCAGCAGTCGCGGACAGATCATGAACACTGAAGCTTTCTTT.

This chain uses TRBV11-3 with TRBJ1-4; D is unclear. Germline V lookup: CDR1 SGHNT, CDR2 YENEEA. Trimming cost V 1 base and J 0 bases, with 6 bases left between them. The CDR3 length is 15 residues. The CDR3: CASSLARATNEKLFF. The CDR3 DNA reads as TGTGCCAGCAGCTTAGCTCGAGCAACTAATGAAAAACTGTTTTTT. Variable domain in full (rest from reference TRBV11-3 and TRBJ1-4): EAGVVQSPRYKIIEKKQPVAFWCNPISGHNTLYWYLQNLGQGPELLIRYENEEAVDDSQLPKDRFSAERLKGVDSTLKIQPAELGDSAVYLCASSLARATNEKLFFGSGTQLSVL.

This clone is a singleton in its sample. The V and J genes are TRBV23-1 and TRBJ1-5; D gene unclear. TRBV23-1 is an ORF, with its function uncertain. The CDR3 is 14 amino acids. The V end was cut by 8 bases, the J end by 4 bases, with 15 bases between. CDR3 protein: CASPVNAGNQPQHF. CDR3 DNA: TGCGCCAGCCCAGTCAATGCGGGGAATCAGCCCCAGCATTTT.

The V call is TRBV7-3, the J call TRBJ2-3; D not certain. Per germline, CDR1 SGHTA and CDR2 FQGTGA. The CDR3 length is 14 residues. V lost 6 bases and J 3 bases, leaving 13 bases between the germline ends. The CDR3 DNA reads TGTGCCAGCAGTCCCACTACGTGGACAGATACGCAGTATTTT. Residues: CASSPTTWTDTQYF.

About this clone: The same CDR3 can be traced to other DNA sequences in this sample. The rearrangement uses TRBV6-6 and TRBJ2-7; D unclear. Trimming left V 0 bases short and J 3 bases short, with 9 bases between. Germline V CDR1 and CDR2: MNHNY, SVGAGI (reference sequence). This CDR3 contains 14 residues. CDR3 region: CASSYSGPSYEQYF. In DNA form, the CDR3 reads TGTGCCAGCAGTTACTCTGGGCCGAGCTACGAGCAGTACTTC.

V is TRBV9 and J is TRBJ2-6, with TRBD2 matching 7 bases. The trim removed 3 bases at V and 0 bases at J, leaving 12 bases unmatched. The CDR3 has 19 residues. Germline-derived CDR1 and CDR2 are SGDLS and YYNGEE. This CDR3 is CASSARTGTTGSGANVLTF. The CDR3 DNA sequence: TGTGCCAGCAGCGCGAGAACCGGGACTACAGGCTCTGGGGCCAACGTCCTGACTTTC.

J is TRBJ2-5 and V is TRBV19; 8 bases fit TRBD2. V was pared by 5 bases and J by 4 bases, with 9 bases of the junction left unmatched. There are 15 residues in the CDR3. Germline V lookup: CDR1 LNHDA, CDR2 SQIVND (reference sequence). Written as DNA, the CDR3 is TGTGCCAGTAGTTTCAGCGGGAGTGGGTCAGAGACCCAGTACTTC. Translating it yields CASSFSGSGSETQYF.

As to this clone: The sample contains more than one DNA sequence encoding this CDR3. The chain recombines TRBV6-1 with TRBJ1-5; 7 bases map to TRBD1. CDR1 is MNHNS, CDR2 SASEGT, per germline. V gave up 6 bases and J gave up 0 bases; unmatched junction bases: 5. This CDR3 has 15 residues. The chain's CDR3 is CASRLTGASNQPQHF. In nucleotides, the CDR3 is TGTGCCAGCAGACTTACAGGGGCTAGCAATCAGCCCCAGCATTTT.

The V and J genes are TRBV7-9 and TRBJ1-1, with D possibly being TRBD1 (5 bases). Germline V gives CDR1 SEHNR, CDR2 FQNEAQ (reference sequence). V was trimmed by 2 bases and J by 1 base, leaving 14 bases between them. The CDR3 is 16 residues long. The CDR3 protein is CASSLSGGGANTEAFF. The CDR3 DNA follows: TGTGCCAGCAGCTTAAGCGGGGGAGGGGCGAACACTGAAGCTTTCTTT.

This clone was recorded only once. The chain employs TRBV19 and TRBJ2-2; a weak D match, TRBD2 (6 bases). CDR3 length: 14 amino acids. Trimming took 9 bases from V and 1 from J, leaving 12 bases between them. Looked up from germline, CDR1 is LNHDA and CDR2 is SQIVND (reference sequence). CDR3 nucleotides: TGTGCCAGCTACGGGGGAAGGAACACCGGGGAGCTGTTTTTT. It encodes CASYGGRNTGELFF.

The rearrangement joins TRBV10-3 to TRBJ1-1, with 8 bases lining up with TRBD1. This CDR3 comprises 14 residues. J was trimmed by 4 bases and V by 2 bases; bases with no gene match: 3. The germline CDR1 and CDR2 sequences are ENHRY and SYGVKD. Here the CDR3 DNA reads TGTGCCATCAGTGAGGCTACAGGGGGCACTGAAGCTTTCTTT. Translation gives CAISEATGGTEAFF.

This clone has a handful of counts. The chain couples TRBV14 to TRBJ1-5; maybe TRBD1 (5 bases). The V gene lost 0 bases and the J gene lost 1 base, with 13 bases spanning the gap. Germline V gives CDR1 SGHDN, CDR2 FVKESK. CDR3 length: 17 residues. The CDR3 loop is CASSQDRQLLSNQPQHF. CDR3 DNA: TGTGCCAGCAGCCAAGATCGACAGCTATTAAGCAATCAGCCCCAGCATTTT.